Listed here is a single T cell receptor beta chain. No antigen is known for it. These data come from a study of cytomegalovirus exposure and HLA in healthy donors. Germline CDR1 SEHNR, CDR2 FQNEAQ (reference sequence). The CDR3 sequence is 16 residues long. The V and J ends lost 4 bases and 5 bases respectively, with 20 bases between them. Study-level points and caveats: In a later analysis, donors in an Asian-associated ancestry cluster reportedly had fewer N-insertions in productive TCRs than the cohort mean. Earlier analysis looked at TCR beta V segments, and most were productive about 87% or about 30% of the time. In terms of immune exposure information, only CMV serostatus was available.

The primer mix had 60 Vbeta and 13 Jbeta primers. Profiling relied on immunoSEQ multiplex PCR, and the TCRdb table lists in-frame clones only, not all of them. The table records 100,000 to 150,000 clones, less than 90% of them present only once. While unrecorded immune exposures were likely, the donors were nominally healthy when sampled. The specimen was PBMCs. The V gene is TRBV7-9, the J gene TRBJ1-2; weak D call: TRBD1 (6 bases). The receptor was derived from a middle-aged man in good health and CMV-seronegative. The CDR3 nucleotides read TGTGCCAGCAGCTCAACCGACAGGCGTCAATCATATGGCTACACCTTC. Amino acids: CASSSTDRRQSYGYTF.